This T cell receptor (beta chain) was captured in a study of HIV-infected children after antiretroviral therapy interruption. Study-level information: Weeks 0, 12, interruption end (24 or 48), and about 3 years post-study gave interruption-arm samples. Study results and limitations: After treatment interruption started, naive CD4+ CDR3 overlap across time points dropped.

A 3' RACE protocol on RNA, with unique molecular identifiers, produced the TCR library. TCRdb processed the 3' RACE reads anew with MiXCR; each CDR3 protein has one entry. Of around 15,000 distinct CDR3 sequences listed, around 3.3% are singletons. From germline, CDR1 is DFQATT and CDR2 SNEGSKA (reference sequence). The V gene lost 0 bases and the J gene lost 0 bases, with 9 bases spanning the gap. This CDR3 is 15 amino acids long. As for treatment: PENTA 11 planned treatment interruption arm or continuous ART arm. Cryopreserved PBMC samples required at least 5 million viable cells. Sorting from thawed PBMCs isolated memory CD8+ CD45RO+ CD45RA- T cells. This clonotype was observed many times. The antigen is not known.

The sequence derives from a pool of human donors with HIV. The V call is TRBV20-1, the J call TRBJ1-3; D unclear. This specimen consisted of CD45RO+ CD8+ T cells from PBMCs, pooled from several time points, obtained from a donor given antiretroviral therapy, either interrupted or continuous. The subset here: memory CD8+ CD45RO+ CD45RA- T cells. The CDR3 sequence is CSARDQRGSGNTIYF. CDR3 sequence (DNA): TGCAGTGCTAGAGATCAGCGGGGCTCTGGAAACACCATATATTTT.